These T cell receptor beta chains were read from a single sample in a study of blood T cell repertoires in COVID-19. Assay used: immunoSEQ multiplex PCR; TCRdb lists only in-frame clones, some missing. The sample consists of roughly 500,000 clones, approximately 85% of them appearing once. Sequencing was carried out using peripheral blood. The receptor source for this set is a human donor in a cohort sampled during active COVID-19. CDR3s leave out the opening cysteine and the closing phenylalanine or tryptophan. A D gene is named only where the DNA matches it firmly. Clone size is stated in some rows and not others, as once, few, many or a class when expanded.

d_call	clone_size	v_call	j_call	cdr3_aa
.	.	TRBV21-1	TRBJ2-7	ATGTGSYEQY
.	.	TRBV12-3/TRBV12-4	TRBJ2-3	ASSPGADTQY
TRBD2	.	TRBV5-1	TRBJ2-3	ASTVEAGVTDTQY
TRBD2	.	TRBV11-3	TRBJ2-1	ASSKGTSGYNEQF
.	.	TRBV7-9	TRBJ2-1	ASSSPGWERDEQF
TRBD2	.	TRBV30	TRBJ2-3	AWASGSTDTQY
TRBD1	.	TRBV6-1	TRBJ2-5	ASNEQGIETQY
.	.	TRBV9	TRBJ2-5	ASSRRTQETQY
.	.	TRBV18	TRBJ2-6	ASSPLWQGSPSGANVLT
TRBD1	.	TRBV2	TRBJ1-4	ASGRDRDDEKLF
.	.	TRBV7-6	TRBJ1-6	ASSLDLGGVSYNSPLH
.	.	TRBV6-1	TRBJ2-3	ASSDGQRHTDTQY
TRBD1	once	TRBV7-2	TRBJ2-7	ASSQGTGVYEQY
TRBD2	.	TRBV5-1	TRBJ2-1	ASRRTSGNNEQF
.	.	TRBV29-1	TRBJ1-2	SAEEGHGYT